The rows below give T cell receptor beta chains drawn from one sample of a study of T-cell reconstitution after alpha-beta-depleted transplantation in children. Each CDR3 protein gets one entry after TCRdb re-called the PCR reads with MiXCR. The profile shows 600,000 to 700,000 distinct CDR3 sequences, approximately 17% of them singletons. The material was PBMCs from the stem cell graft donor, obtained from the stem cell graft. The source is a human donor who donated a stem cell graft to a child with acute myeloid leukemia. Each CDR3 is given with its conserved first and last residue. The order of the fields is V gene, D gene, clone size, J gene, CDR3 protein, CDR3 DNA. The D gene is left open where the match is weak. Size values are once, few and many counts, or a class for expanded clones, and some rows have none.

V gene: TRBV5-8; D gene: TRBD2; clone size: -; J gene: TRBJ2-1; CDR3 protein: CASSSKRGLAGTLTYNEQFF; CDR3 DNA: TGTGCCAGCAGCTCCAAACGCGGACTAGCGGGGACCTTAACCTACAATGAGCAGTTCTTC
V gene: TRBV20-1; D gene: -; clone size: many; J gene: TRBJ1-1; CDR3 protein: CSAIKGPLNTEAFF; CDR3 DNA: TGCAGTGCTATCAAGGGCCCTTTGAACACTGAAGCTTTCTTT
V gene: TRBV20-1; D gene: -; clone size: many; J gene: TRBJ1-5; CDR3 protein: CSARDNSQPQHF; CDR3 DNA: TGCAGTGCTAGAGATAACAGTCAGCCCCAGCATTTT
V gene: TRBV30; D gene: -; clone size: -; J gene: TRBJ1-2; CDR3 protein: CAWSGLEGLGYTF; CDR3 DNA: TGTGCCTGGAGTGGTCTAGAGGGGCTTGGCTACACCTTC
V gene: TRBV20-1; D gene: -; clone size: -; J gene: TRBJ2-4; CDR3 protein: CCALPFPNIQYF; CDR3 DNA: TGCTGTGCCCTGCCATTTCCAAACATTCAGTACTTC
V gene: TRBV20-1; D gene: -; clone size: -; J gene: TRBJ1-4; CDR3 protein: CSARAWQGAGTNEKLFF; CDR3 DNA: TGCAGTGCTAGAGCGTGGCAGGGAGCGGGAACTAATGAAAAACTGTTTTTT
V gene: TRBV10-3; D gene: -; clone size: many; J gene: TRBJ2-7; CDR3 protein: CAISPEMDGTYEQYF; CDR3 DNA: TGTGCCATCAGTCCAGAGATGGACGGGACCTACGAGCAGTACTTC
V gene: TRBV7-2; D gene: -; clone size: many; J gene: TRBJ1-5; CDR3 protein: CASSPSTGRPNQPQHF; CDR3 DNA: TGTGCCAGCAGCCCTTCGACAGGACGTCCCAATCAGCCCCAGCATTTT
V gene: TRBV6-6; D gene: -; clone size: many; J gene: TRBJ1-5; CDR3 protein: CASTLSGGQPQHF; CDR3 DNA: TGTGCCAGCACTCTTAGCGGGGGTCAGCCCCAGCATTTT
V gene: TRBV25-1; D gene: TRBD1; clone size: -; J gene: TRBJ2-5; CDR3 protein: CASSANRGRIQETQYF; CDR3 DNA: TGTGCCAGCAGTGCGAACAGGGGGCGAATCCAAGAGACCCAGTACTTC
V gene: TRBV20-1; D gene: TRBD2; clone size: many; J gene: TRBJ2-3; CDR3 protein: CSARDLSGVADTQYF; CDR3 DNA: TGCAGTGCTAGAGATCTTAGCGGGGTTGCAGATACGCAGTATTTT
V gene: TRBV11-2; D gene: -; clone size: -; J gene: TRBJ1-6; CDR3 protein: CASSPGTASSYNSPLHF; CDR3 DNA: TGTGCCAGCAGCCCAGGAACAGCGAGCTCCTATAATTCACCCCTCCACTTT
V gene: TRBV24-1; D gene: -; clone size: -; J gene: TRBJ2-1; CDR3 protein: CATGDLKGTNNEQFF; CDR3 DNA: TGTGCCACCGGTGATTTGAAAGGGACCAACAATGAGCAGTTCTTC
V gene: TRBV27; D gene: TRBD1; clone size: -; J gene: TRBJ2-5; CDR3 protein: CASSLSGQGAGENQYF; CDR3 DNA: TGTGCCAGCAGTCTATCGGGACAGGGGGCGGGAGAGAACCAGTACTTC
V gene: TRBV7-2; D gene: -; clone size: few; J gene: TRBJ2-1; CDR3 protein: CASSLRTVEQFF; CDR3 DNA: TGTGCCAGCAGCTTAAGGACAGTAGAGCAGTTCTTC
V gene: TRBV20-1; D gene: TRBD1; clone size: many; J gene: TRBJ2-5; CDR3 protein: CSASPGQDEETQYF; CDR3 DNA: TGCAGTGCTAGTCCCGGACAGGACGAAGAGACCCAGTACTTC
V gene: TRBV20-1; D gene: TRBD1; clone size: -; J gene: TRBJ1-5; CDR3 protein: CSGQGASANQPQHF; CDR3 DNA: TGCAGTGGGCAGGGGGCATCTGCTAATCAGCCCCAGCATTTT
V gene: TRBV29-1; D gene: -; clone size: many; J gene: TRBJ2-1; CDR3 protein: CSVGQGWNEQFF; CDR3 DNA: TGCAGCGTCGGGCAGGGTTGGAATGAGCAGTTCTTC
V gene: TRBV4-3; D gene: -; clone size: -; J gene: TRBJ2-5; CDR3 protein: CASSQAPGDGTQYF; CDR3 DNA: TGCGCCAGCAGCCAAGCACCTGGGGATGGGACCCAGTACTTC
V gene: TRBV7-2; D gene: TRBD1; clone size: -; J gene: TRBJ1-1; CDR3 protein: CASSSKGARNTEAFF; CDR3 DNA: TGTGCCAGCAGCTCCAAGGGGGCAAGGAACACTGAAGCTTTCTTT
V gene: TRBV7-9; D gene: -; clone size: -; J gene: TRBJ2-1; CDR3 protein: CASSLVVINEQFF; CDR3 DNA: TGTGCCAGCAGCTTAGTAGTAATCAATGAGCAGTTCTTC
V gene: TRBV6-1; D gene: TRBD1; clone size: -; J gene: TRBJ1-5; CDR3 protein: CASSRDRGTNQPQHF; CDR3 DNA: TGTGCCAGCAGTCGGGACAGGGGCACCAATCAGCCCCAGCATTTT
V gene: TRBV25-1; D gene: -; clone size: -; J gene: TRBJ2-7; CDR3 protein: CASSEPTVFYEQYF; CDR3 DNA: TGTGCCAGCAGTGAACCCACTGTTTTCTACGAGCAGTACTTC
V gene: TRBV12-3/TRBV12-4; D gene: TRBD1; clone size: few; J gene: TRBJ2-3; CDR3 protein: CASTRQGPDTQYF; CDR3 DNA: TGTGCCAGCACCCGACAGGGGCCAGATACGCAGTATTTT
V gene: TRBV20-1; D gene: TRBD1; clone size: many; J gene: TRBJ2-1; CDR3 protein: CSASDRGRNEQFF; CDR3 DNA: TGCAGTGCTTCTGACAGGGGAAGGAATGAGCAGTTCTTC
V gene: TRBV20-1; D gene: -; clone size: few; J gene: TRBJ1-5; CDR3 protein: CSAEVSGGPNQPQHF; CDR3 DNA: TGCAGTGCCGAGGTTTCGGGGGGGCCCAATCAGCCCCAGCATTTT
V gene: TRBV5-1; D gene: -; clone size: many; J gene: TRBJ2-1; CDR3 protein: CASSWYGNEQFF; CDR3 DNA: TGCGCCAGCAGTTGGTACGGCAATGAGCAGTTCTTC
V gene: TRBV20-1; D gene: TRBD1; clone size: -; J gene: TRBJ2-7; CDR3 protein: CSARGQVAYEQYF; CDR3 DNA: TGCAGTGCAAGGGGGCAGGTGGCTTACGAGCAGTACTTC
V gene: TRBV7-2; D gene: -; clone size: many; J gene: TRBJ1-6; CDR3 protein: CASSPQGSPLHF; CDR3 DNA: TGTGCCAGCAGCCCACAGGGTTCACCCCTCCACTTT
V gene: TRBV20-1; D gene: -; clone size: many; J gene: TRBJ1-5; CDR3 protein: CSATGAESNQPQHF; CDR3 DNA: TGCAGTGCTACGGGGGCGGAGAGCAATCAGCCCCAGCATTTT
V gene: TRBV5-6; D gene: TRBD1; clone size: few; J gene: TRBJ2-1; CDR3 protein: CASSLVRGKAEQFF; CDR3 DNA: TGTGCCAGCAGCTTGGTCAGGGGGAAGGCTGAGCAGTTCTTC
V gene: TRBV5-1; D gene: TRBD2; clone size: -; J gene: TRBJ2-1; CDR3 protein: CASSSRGANNEQFF; CDR3 DNA: TGCGCCAGCAGCTCGCGGGGGGCTAACAATGAGCAGTTCTTC
V gene: TRBV13; D gene: -; clone size: many; J gene: TRBJ1-6; CDR3 protein: CASSFRPDPNSPLHF; CDR3 DNA: TGTGCCAGCAGCTTCCGGCCGGACCCTAATTCACCCCTCCACTTT
V gene: TRBV25-1; D gene: TRBD1; clone size: few; J gene: TRBJ1-5; CDR3 protein: CASSELVRGTAHPLNQPQHF; CDR3 DNA: TGTGCCAGCAGTGAATTGGTCCGCGGGACAGCCCATCCTCTCAATCAGCCCCAGCATTTT
V gene: TRBV6-5; D gene: TRBD1; clone size: many; J gene: TRBJ1-5; CDR3 protein: CASSYSNRGNQPQHF; CDR3 DNA: TGTGCCAGCAGTTACTCTAACAGGGGGAATCAGCCCCAGCATTTT
V gene: TRBV5-1; D gene: TRBD1; clone size: few; J gene: TRBJ1-3; CDR3 protein: CASSPGQASGNTIYF; CDR3 DNA: TGCGCCAGCAGCCCCGGACAGGCCTCTGGAAACACCATATATTTT
V gene: TRBV29-1; D gene: -; clone size: many; J gene: TRBJ1-6; CDR3 protein: CSPGQSLPPLHF; CDR3 DNA: TGCAGCCCAGGACAGAGCCTCCCACCCCTCCACTTT
V gene: TRBV12-5; D gene: -; clone size: -; J gene: TRBJ2-7; CDR3 protein: CASGLAGHYEQYF; CDR3 DNA: TGTGCTAGTGGTTTGGCAGGCCACTACGAGCAGTACTTC
V gene: TRBV13; D gene: TRBD1; clone size: -; J gene: TRBJ2-3; CDR3 protein: CASSLEPGGRDTQYF; CDR3 DNA: TGTGCCAGCAGCTTAGAACCAGGGGGCCGAGATACGCAGTATTTT
V gene: TRBV4-1; D gene: -; clone size: few; J gene: TRBJ1-3; CDR3 protein: CASSQDISSSGNTIYF; CDR3 DNA: TGCGCCAGCAGCCAAGACATCAGCAGCTCTGGAAACACCATATATTTT
V gene: TRBV6-5; D gene: -; clone size: many; J gene: TRBJ1-1; CDR3 protein: CASSYSRDMNTEAFF; CDR3 DNA: TGTGCCAGCAGTTACTCACGGGATATGAACACTGAAGCTTTCTTT
V gene: TRBV29-1; D gene: -; clone size: many; J gene: TRBJ2-7; CDR3 protein: CSVEEPGSIYEQYF; CDR3 DNA: TGCAGCGTTGAAGAACCGGGGTCCATTTACGAGCAGTACTTC
V gene: TRBV12-3/TRBV12-4; D gene: -; clone size: many; J gene: TRBJ2-4; CDR3 protein: CASSPSLSLIQYF; CDR3 DNA: TGTGCCAGCAGTCCCTCTCTGTCCCTCATTCAGTACTTC